This TCR beta chain appears in the sequencing data of a study of blood T cell repertoires in COVID-19. Looking at the study overall: The United States, Italy and Spain provided the acute and convalescent COVID-19 samples.

Participant ages covered about 18 to 89 years across around 25 US areas. TCRdb's table, derived via immunoSEQ multiplex PCR, lists solely in-frame clones and lacks some. Of some 240,000 clones in the sample, 70% to 90% were seen once. This TCR was recovered from a woman aged 35 to 49 with acute COVID-19. The sequenced material came from PBMCs or T cells enriched from blood (not recorded which).

The CDR3 protein is CASSLLTGEQYF. Here the CDR3 DNA reads TGTGCCAGCAGTTTATTAACAGGGGAGCAGTACTTC. The gene calls are TRBV27 and TRBJ2-7; maybe TRBD1 (6 bases). Germline loops: CDR1 MNHEY, CDR2 SMNVEV (reference sequence). This CDR3 comprises 12 residues. V was pared by 1 base and J by 7 bases, with 8 bases between.